One and the same sample provided the 5 T cell receptor beta chains below, sequenced in a study of blood T cell repertoires in COVID-19. The method was immunoSEQ multiplex PCR; TCRdb's version includes in-frame clones alone and lacks a portion of them. The sample has tens of thousands of clones; more than 75% are singletons. The sequenced sample was peripheral blood. The receptors stem from a man between 45 and 60 years old with active or convalescent COVID-19.

In this sample, this clone turned up once. The V call is TRBV14, the J call TRBJ2-1, with 7 positions matching TRBD2. The CDR3 covers 17 residues. CDR1 is SGHDN and CDR2 is FVKESK in the germline V gene. After removal of 0 bases from V and 5 bases from J, the junction contained 10 bases not matched to a gene. CDR3 nucleotides: TGTGCCAGCAGCCAAGAGTTGCGGGGGAAGTTCCACAATGAGCAGTTCTTC. Protein sequence: CASSQELRGKFHNEQFF.

The gene calls are TRBV6-5 and TRBJ1-2, with TRBD1 matching 7 bases. The CDR3 has 14 amino acids. CDR1 is MNHEY and CDR2 is SVGAGI in the germline V gene. The V and J ends lost 6 bases and 4 bases, in that order; junction bases with no gene match: 8. As DNA, the CDR3 is TGTGCCAGCAGGAGGACAGGCTCGGGCTATGGCTACACCTTC. Residues: CASRRTGSGYGYTF.

The V and J genes are TRBV7-8 and TRBJ1-6; D gene ambiguous. V was clipped by 3 bases and J by 5 bases, with 8 bases between them. The CDR3 spans 14 residues. Germline CDR1 and CDR2: SGHVS and FQNEAQ. This CDR3 reads CASSFRVDNSPLHF. DNA of the CDR3: TGTGCCAGCAGCTTTCGGGTGGATAATTCACCCCTCCACTTT. Based on the CDR3 plus reference TRBV7-8 and TRBJ1-6, the full variable domain is GAGVSQSPRYKVAKRGQDVALRCDPISGHVSLFWYQQALGQGPEFLTYFQNEAQLDKSGLPSDRFFAERPEGSVSTLKIQRTQQEDSAVYLCASSFRVDNSPLHFGNGTRLTVT.

The chain carries TRBV19 and TRBJ2-3; 10 positions agree with TRBD2. Germline V gene data show CDR1 as LNHDA and CDR2 as SQIVND (reference sequence). The V segment lost 7 bases and the J segment 2 bases; nucleotides outside the gene matches: 12. This CDR3 region has 17 residues. The CDR3 coding sequence is TGTGCCAGTAAGGAATTGGCTAGCGGGGGTCCCACAGATACGCAGTATTTT. Translation: CASKELASGGPTDTQYF.

This sequence joins TRBV7-8 and TRBJ1-5, with 7 bases fitting TRBD1. Germline V gene data show CDR1 as SGHVS and CDR2 as FQNEAQ. The trim removed 5 bases at V and 1 base at J, leaving 2 bases unmatched. This CDR3 comprises 14 residues. The chain's CDR3 is CASSPQGSNQPQHF. The CDR3 nucleotides are TGTGCCAGCAGCCCACAGGGGAGCAATCAGCCCCAGCATTTT.